This record looks at one T cell receptor beta chain sequence and its context. Its target is unknown. The V and J ends lost 0 bases and 8 bases respectively, with 9 bases between them. Germline CDR1 is SGDLS and CDR2 is YYNGEE. This CDR3 is 14 amino acids long. The post-treatment osteosarcoma tumors were primary, local recurrence or metastasis specimens from poor-prognosis patients. The sample is drawn from a study of the immune and genomic landscape of osteosarcoma. Study as a whole: Pediatric and adult high-grade osteosarcoma patients, median diagnosis age approximately 29.

Whole-study results and caveats: A single dominant hyperexpanded clone appeared in five cases, each with <100 clonotypes. Clonality was higher in immune-hot C3 than cold C1, yet still low.

Repertoires were generated with immunoSEQ multiplex PCR, while TCRdb's copy carries only in-frame clones and drops some. The repertoire includes around 570 clones, less than 75% of them detected once, and 20% to 30% sits in the top ten. This sequence was found in a human donor with osteosarcoma. The sample consisted of osteosarcoma tumor tissue from the lung. The chain joins TRBV9 to TRBJ1-6, with D possibly TRBD1 on 6 matching bases. The CDR3 DNA reads as TGTGCCAGCAGCGTAGGGGGGCTGGATTCACCCCTCCACTTT. This codes for CASSVGGLDSPLHF.